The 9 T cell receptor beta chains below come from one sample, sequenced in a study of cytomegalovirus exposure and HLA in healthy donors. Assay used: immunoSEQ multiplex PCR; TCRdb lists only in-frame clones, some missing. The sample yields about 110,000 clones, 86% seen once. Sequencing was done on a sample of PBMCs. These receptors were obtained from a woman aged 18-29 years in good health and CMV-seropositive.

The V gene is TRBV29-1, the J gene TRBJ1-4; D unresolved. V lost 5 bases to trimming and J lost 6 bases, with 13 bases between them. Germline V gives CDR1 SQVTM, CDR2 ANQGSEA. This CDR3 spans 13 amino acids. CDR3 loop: CSVRGGVYEKLFF. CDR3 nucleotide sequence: TGCAGCGTTCGAGGCGGTGTGTATGAAAAACTGTTTTTT.

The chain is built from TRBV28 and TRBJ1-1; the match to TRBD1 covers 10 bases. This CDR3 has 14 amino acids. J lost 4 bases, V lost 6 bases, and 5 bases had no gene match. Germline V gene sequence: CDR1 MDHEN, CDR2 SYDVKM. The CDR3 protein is CASRPGQGSTEAFF. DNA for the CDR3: TGTGCCAGCAGACCGGGACAGGGGTCCACTGAAGCTTTCTTT.

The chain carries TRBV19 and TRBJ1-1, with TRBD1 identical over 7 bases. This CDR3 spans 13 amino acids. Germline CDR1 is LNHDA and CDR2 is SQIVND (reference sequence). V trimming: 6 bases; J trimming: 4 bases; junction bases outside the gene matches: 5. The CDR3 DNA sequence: TGTGCCAGTAGAAAAGCAGGGGGCACTGAAGCTTTCTTT. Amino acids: CASRKAGGTEAFF. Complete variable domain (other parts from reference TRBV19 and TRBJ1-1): DGGITQSPKYLFRKEGQNVTLSCEQNLNHDAMYWYRQDPGQGLRLIYYSQIVNDFQKGDIAEGYSVSREKKESFPLTVTSAQKNPTAFYLCASRKAGGTEAFFGQGTRLTVV.

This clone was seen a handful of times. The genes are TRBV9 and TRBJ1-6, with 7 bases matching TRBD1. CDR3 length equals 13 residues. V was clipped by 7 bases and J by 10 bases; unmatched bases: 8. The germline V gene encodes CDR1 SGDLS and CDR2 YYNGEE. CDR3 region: CASGRADRSPLHF. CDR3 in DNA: TGTGCCAGCGGCCGAGCGGACAGGTCACCCCTCCACTTT.

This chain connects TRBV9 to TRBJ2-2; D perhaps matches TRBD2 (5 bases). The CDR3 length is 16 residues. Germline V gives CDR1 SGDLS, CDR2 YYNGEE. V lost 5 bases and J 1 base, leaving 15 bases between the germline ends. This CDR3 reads CASRGQGRENTGELFF. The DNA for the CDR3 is TGTGCCAGCAGGGGCCAAGGGAGAGAGAACACCGGGGAGCTGTTTTTT. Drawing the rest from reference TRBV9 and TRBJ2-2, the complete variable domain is DSGVTQTPKHLITATGQRVTLRCSPRSGDLSVYWYQQSLDQGLQFLIQYYNGEERAKGNILERFSAQQFPDLHSELNLSSLELGDSALYFCASRGQGRENTGELFFGEGSRLTVL.

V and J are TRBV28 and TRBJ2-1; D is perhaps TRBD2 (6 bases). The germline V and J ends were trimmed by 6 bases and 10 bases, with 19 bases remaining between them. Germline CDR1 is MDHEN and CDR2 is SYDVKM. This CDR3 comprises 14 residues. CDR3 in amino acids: CASRIGGQQKEQFF. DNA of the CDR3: TGTGCCAGCAGGATCGGGGGTCAGCAGAAGGAGCAGTTCTTC. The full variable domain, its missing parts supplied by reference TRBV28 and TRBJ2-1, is DVKVTQSSRYLVKRTGEKVFLECVQDMDHENMFWYRQDPGLGLRLIYFSYDVKMKEKGDIPEGYSVSREKKERFSLILESASTNQTSMYLCASRIGGQQKEQFFGPGTRLTVL.

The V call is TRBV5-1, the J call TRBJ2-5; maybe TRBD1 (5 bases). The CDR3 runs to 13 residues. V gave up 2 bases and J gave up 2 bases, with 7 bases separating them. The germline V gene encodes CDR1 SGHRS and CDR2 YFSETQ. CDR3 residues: CASSLDSQETQYF. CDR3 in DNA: TGCGCCAGCAGCTTAGACAGTCAAGAGACCCAGTACTTC.

The CDR3 coding sequence is TGTGCCAGCAGACCACAGGGTTCCTCTGGAAACACCATATATTTT. Amino acids: CASRPQGSSGNTIYF. The V gene is TRBV6-6, the J gene TRBJ1-3; a possible D gene is TRBD1 (6 bases). The CDR3 contains 15 residues. Germline values: CDR1 MNHNY, CDR2 SVGAGI (reference sequence). V lost 6 bases to trimming and J lost 0 bases, with 12 bases between them.

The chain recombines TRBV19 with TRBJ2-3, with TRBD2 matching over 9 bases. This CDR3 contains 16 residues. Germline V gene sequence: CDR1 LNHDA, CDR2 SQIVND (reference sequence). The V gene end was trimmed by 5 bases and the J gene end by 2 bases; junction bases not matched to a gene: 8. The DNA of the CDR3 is TGTGCCAGTAGTTCTCCCCTAGCGGGAAACACAGATACGCAGTATTTT. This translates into CASSSPLAGNTDTQYF. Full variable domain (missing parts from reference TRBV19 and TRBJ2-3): DGGITQSPKYLFRKEGQNVTLSCEQNLNHDAMYWYRQDPGQGLRLIYYSQIVNDFQKGDIAEGYSVSREKKESFPLTVTSAQKNPTAFYLCASSSPLAGNTDTQYFGPGTRLTVL.